The rows below give T cell receptor beta chains drawn from one sample of a study of blood T cell repertoires in COVID-19. Sequencing was performed with immunoSEQ multiplex PCR; in TCRdb, only in-frame clones are kept and a portion is missing. The data contain approximately 210,000 clones, about 83% of them singletons. The sequencing sample was made of peripheral blood. The receptors here all came from a woman aged 45-59 years with active or convalescent COVID-19. Both conserved end residues are part of each CDR3. The order of the fields is V gene, D gene, clone size, J gene, CDR3 protein, CDR3 DNA. A D gene is named only where the DNA matches it firmly. The listing skips clone size in some rows; elsewhere it reads once, few, many or a size class.

>TRBV5-1|-|few|TRBJ1-1
CASSLAPTANTEAFF
TGCGCCAGCAGCTTGGCCCCGACAGCAAACACTGAAGCTTTCTTT
>TRBV6-5|-|-|TRBJ1-1
CASSWANTEAFF
TGTGCCAGCAGCTGGGCGAACACTGAAGCTTTCTTT
>TRBV10-3|-|-|TRBJ2-6
CAISGGRSGANVLTF
TGTGCCATCAGTGGTGGGCGCTCTGGGGCCAACGTCCTGACTTTC
>TRBV24-1|TRBD2|-|TRBJ2-3
CATSDVDSGGADTQYF
TGTGCCACCAGTGATGTGGATAGCGGGGGTGCAGATACGCAGTATTTT
>TRBV7-9|TRBD2|once|TRBJ2-5
CASCPGLATQETQYF
TGTGCCAGCTGCCCGGGACTAGCGACCCAAGAGACCCAGTACTTC
>TRBV24-1|TRBD1|-|TRBJ1-2
CATSDGVTGQGNYGYTF
TGTGCCACCAGTGATGGGGTCACGGGACAGGGGAACTATGGCTACACCTTC
>TRBV7-9|-|many|TRBJ1-2
CASSLGLRTDRTNYGYTF
TGTGCCAGCAGCTTAGGACTTCGGACTGACCGGACTAACTATGGCTACACCTTC
>TRBV28|TRBD1|-|TRBJ2-1
CASSLPGQGVYNEQFF
TGTGCCAGCAGTTTACCGGGCCAGGGGGTATACAATGAGCAGTTCTTC
>TRBV18|TRBD1|-|TRBJ1-1
CASSRNTGGTEAFF
TGTGCCAGCTCACGTAACACAGGGGGAACTGAAGCTTTCTTT
>TRBV6-1|-|-|TRBJ1-1
CASSETGGAFF
TGTGCCAGCAGTGAAACAGGTGGAGCTTTCTTT
>TRBV3-1/TRBV3-2|-|-|TRBJ2-3
CASRPSTSYTDTQYF
TGTGCCAGCAGACCCTCCACTAGTTACACAGATACGCAGTATTTT
>TRBV28|TRBD2|-|TRBJ2-3
CASSSTSGVTDTQYF
TGTGCCAGCAGTTCAACTAGCGGGGTCACAGATACGCAGTATTTT
>TRBV6-1|TRBD1|-|TRBJ2-3
CASSELTGVSTDTQYF
TGTGCCAGCAGTGAACTGACAGGGGTTAGTACAGATACGCAGTATTTT
>TRBV4-1|-|-|TRBJ1-4
CASSYPGATNEKLFF
TGCGCCAGCAGCTACCCGGGGGCAACTAATGAAAAACTGTTTTTT
>TRBV28|TRBD1|-|TRBJ1-2
CASSFGATGGDGYTF
TGTGCCAGCAGTTTTGGCGCAACAGGGGGCGATGGCTACACCTTC
>TRBV3-1/TRBV3-2|-|-|TRBJ2-5
CASSQTGGKGETQYF
TGTGCCAGCAGCCAAACAGGAGGGAAGGGAGAGACCCAGTACTTC
>TRBV4-1|TRBD1|-|TRBJ2-1
CASSQGLAQGAIPYNEQFF
TGCGCCAGCAGCCAGGGGTTAGCACAGGGGGCAATCCCCTACAATGAGCAGTTCTTC